A single sample is the source of the 15 T cell receptor beta chains below, sequenced in a study of TIL therapy for anti-PD-1-resistant metastatic lung cancer. The immunoSEQ assay was v3. Method: immunoSEQ multiplex PCR; TCRdb's copy keeps in-frame clones and lacks some. Here the sample spans about 60,000 clones, under 75% being singletons. The time point was: pre-treatment sample, taken before nivolumab and TIL therapy. The sample here was blood, taken at baseline. These receptors came from a person aged 25-85 years with non-small cell lung cancer.

DNA of the CDR3: TGTGCCAGCTCACCACCAAGGGACAGCCTTAATGAAAAACTGTTTTTT. It encodes CASSPPRDSLNEKLFF. The chain combines TRBV18 with TRBJ1-4; 7 nucleotides match TRBD1. V shed 0 bases, J shed 4 bases, and the junction held 5 bases outside the gene matches. The CDR3 is 16 amino acids. Germline V gene sequence: CDR1 KGHSH, CDR2 LQKENI.

V is TRBV5-1 and J is TRBJ2-7, with 9 bases identical to TRBD2. Trimming cost V 4 bases and J 2 bases; bases outside gene matches: 13. Germline assignment: CDR1 SGHRS and CDR2 YFSETQ. The CDR3 loop spans 17 amino acids. The CDR3 loop is CASSLDPVGGGAYEQYF. The CDR3 bases are TGCGCCAGCAGCCTCGATCCAGTGGGCGGGGGGGCCTACGAGCAGTACTTC.

The chain has TRBV5-1 and TRBJ2-1; maybe TRBD2 (6 bases). With 0 bases removed from V and 14 bases from J, the gap between germline ends came to 18 bases. CDR1 and CDR2 from the germline V gene are SGHRS and YFSETQ. This CDR3 is 14 amino acids long. CDR3 nucleotides: TGCGCCAGCAGCTTGGGGAGGGGAATCCAGCAGGAGTTCTTC. Its translation is CASSLGRGIQQEFF.

CDR3 sequence reads: CASSILGTANSNQPQHF. CDR3 sequence (DNA): TGTGCCAGTAGTATATTAGGGACAGCGAATAGCAATCAGCCCCAGCATTTT. The rearrangement links TRBV19 to TRBJ1-5; 7 bases match TRBD1. Unmatched junction bases numbered 7, after V lost 2 bases and J lost 0 bases. The CDR3 totals 17 residues. Germline V CDR1 and CDR2: LNHDA, SQIVND (reference sequence).

J is TRBJ2-7 and V is TRBV15; 8 bases match TRBD2. This CDR3 contains 16 residues. The germline gives CDR1 LNHNV, CDR2 YYDKDF (reference sequence). V was pared by 2 bases and J by 6 bases, with 12 bases of the junction left unmatched. The CDR3 is CATSRTGGTRWFEQYF. The CDR3 DNA reads as TGTGCCACCAGCAGAACTGGGGGGACTAGGTGGTTCGAGCAGTACTTC.

The chain recombines TRBV5-1 with TRBJ1-1; D unresolved. The germline gives CDR1 SGHRS, CDR2 YFSETQ. The CDR3 is 13 amino acids. Trimming cost V 0 bases and J 3 bases, with 6 bases left between them. The CDR3: CASSLAGYTEAFF. CDR3 DNA sequence: TGCGCCAGCAGCTTGGCCGGATACACTGAAGCTTTCTTT.

The CDR3: CASSLDTNYGYTF. The CDR3 DNA reads as TGTGCCAGCAGCCTGGACACGAACTATGGCTACACCTTC. V is TRBV7-9 and J is TRBJ1-2, with D possibly matching TRBD1 (5 bases). The CDR3 contains 13 residues. V was pared by 5 bases and J by 2 bases, with 9 bases between. Germline CDR1 and CDR2: SEHNR and FQNEAQ (reference sequence).

The rearrangement uses TRBV4-1 and TRBJ1-5; D might be TRBD1 (5 bases). The V end was cut by 1 base, the J end by 4 bases, with 11 bases between. Germline V gene data show CDR1 as MGHRA and CDR2 as YSYEKL. The CDR3 runs to 15 residues. The CDR3 here is CASSQGRGWNQPQHF. The CDR3 DNA reads as TGCGCCAGCAGCCAAGGGAGGGGATGGAATCAGCCCCAGCATTTT.

V gene TRBV6-5 combines with J gene TRBJ1-4; D is ambiguous. V shed 2 bases and J shed 8 bases, with 9 bases lying between them. The CDR3 consists of 13 residues. From germline, CDR1 is MNHEY and CDR2 SVGAGI. The CDR3 coding sequence is TGTGCCAGCAGTTACGCCGTGTGGGAAAAACTGTTTTTT. This translates into CASSYAVWEKLFF.

The chain employs TRBV25-1 and TRBJ1-6; tentatively, D is TRBD1 (6 bases). This CDR3 is built from 18 residues. Trimming pared 9 bases from V and 0 bases from J, leaving 21 bases between. Germline CDR1 MGHDK, CDR2 SYGVNS. CDR3 nucleotides: TGTGCCAGTAGAGGGGGGGCAGGGAGGACCTCCTATAATTCACCCCTCCACTTT. Protein sequence: CASRGGAGRTSYNSPLHF.

CDR3 sequence (DNA): TGTGCCAGCAGCTTAGGGGCAGGTGGACCCAATCAGCCCCAGCATTTT. This translates into CASSLGAGGPNQPQHF. The rearrangement uses TRBV7-9 and TRBJ1-5; D is unresolved. The CDR3 extends over 16 amino acids. Deletions cut 1 base from V and 3 bases from J, with 13 bases between. Germline lookup yields CDR1 SEHNR and CDR2 FQNEAQ (reference sequence).

The rearrangement uses TRBV7-9 and TRBJ2-3; D unclear. The V end lost 5 bases, the J end lost 2 bases, and 17 bases lay between the germline ends. CDR1 and CDR2 (germline): SEHNR, FQNEAQ (reference sequence). CDR3 length: 16 residues. The chain's CDR3 is CASSPWGLAATDTQYF. The CDR3 DNA reads as TGTGCCAGCAGCCCCTGGGGTTTAGCAGCCACAGATACGCAGTATTTT.

This clone is a singleton in its sample. The rearrangement joins TRBV7-6 to TRBJ1-3; TRBD1 is a possible D gene (5 bases). Trimming pared 4 bases from V and 3 bases from J, leaving 13 bases between. There are 15 residues in the CDR3. CDR1 SGHVS and CDR2 FNYEAQ come from the germline V gene. The CDR3 nucleotides are TGTGCCAGCAGCTCCAACGGGGCCCTTGGAAACACCATATATTTT. Protein: CASSSNGALGNTIYF.

The gene calls are TRBV2 and TRBJ2-5, with 7 bases fitting TRBD2. Germline loops: CDR1 SNHLY, CDR2 FYNNEI. The junction had 12 bases not matched to a gene; V was cut back by 6 bases and J by 2 bases. The CDR3 runs 16 residues. CDR3 sequence (DNA): TGTGCCAGCAGCATGACTCGCGGGAGTTGGCAAGAGACCCAGTACTTC. The encoded protein is CASSMTRGSWQETQYF. The full variable domain, in which reference TRBV2 and TRBJ2-5 provide the parts outside the CDR3, is EPEVTQTPSHQVTQMGQEVILRCVPISNHLYFYWYRQILGQKVEFLVSFYNNEISEKSEIFDDQFSVERPDGSNFTLKIRSTKLEDSAMYFCASSMTRGSWQETQYFGPGTRLLVL.

The V gene is TRBV5-4, the J gene TRBJ2-3, with TRBD2 identical over 12 bases. Germline V gives CDR1 SGHNT, CDR2 YYREEE (reference sequence). The CDR3 consists of 16 residues. J was trimmed by 3 bases and V by 2 bases; bases with no gene match: 4. DNA for the CDR3: TGTGCCAGCAGCTTACGACTAGCGGGAGCGACAGATACGCAGTATTTT. Encoded protein: CASSLRLAGATDTQYF.